The 17 T cell receptor beta chains reported below all come from one sample, sequenced in a study of shared clonotypes between healthy human individuals. The table came from immunoSEQ multiplex PCR; TCRdb's copy has only in-frame clones and leaves some out. The sample holds more than 400,000 clones, around 96% seen once. Material for sequencing was naive CD4+ T cells sorted from blood. Subset in this sample: CD45RA+ positively selected. Receptor source: a woman in her 30s in good health.

This clone occurred once. The chain has TRBV5-1 and TRBJ2-7; 9 nucleotides match TRBD1. The germline V gene has CDR1 SGHRS and CDR2 YFSETQ. V dropped 2 bases and J dropped 1; count of bases not matched to a gene: 7. CDR3 length: 16 amino acids. DNA for the CDR3: TGCGCCAGCAGCTTCGGGACAGGGCCCATTTCCTACGAGCAGTACTTC. Amino acid sequence: CASSFGTGPISYEQYF.

This clone has only a few counts. The V and J genes are TRBV18 and TRBJ2-7, with D perhaps TRBD1 (6 bases). CDR1 KGHSH and CDR2 LQKENI come from the germline V gene. There are 17 residues in the CDR3. V dropped 3 bases and J dropped 4 bases, with 22 bases sitting between them. In DNA, the CDR3 is TGTGCCAGCTCACCCTCATCCCCACTAGGGGGTTCGTACGAGCAGTACTTC. Translating gives CASSPSSPLGGSYEQYF.

In this sample, this clone turned up a few times. The V call is TRBV5-1, the J call TRBJ2-7; D remains unclear. V was clipped by 5 bases and J by 0 bases, with 12 bases between them. Germline V lookup: CDR1 SGHRS, CDR2 YFSETQ. The CDR3 is made up of 14 amino acids. CDR3 sequence (DNA): TGCGCCAGCAGGAATGAGTGGAGCTCCTACGAGCAGTACTTC. Translated: CASRNEWSSYEQYF. Using reference TRBV5-1 and TRBJ2-7 for the parts outside the CDR3, the full variable domain is KAGVTQTPRYLIKTRGQQVTLSCSPISGHRSVSWYQQTPGQGLQFLFEYFSETQRNKGNFPGRFSGRQFSNSRSEMNVSTLELGDSALYLCASRNEWSSYEQYFGPGTRLTVT.

The CDR3 region has the DNA TGTGCCAGCAGTTTAGGTCGGTGGACCGCAACTAATGAAAAACTGTTTTTT. Residues: CASSLGRWTATNEKLFF. The chain recombines TRBV28 with TRBJ1-4; unclear D gene. This CDR3 is 17 amino acids long. The V end was cut by 2 bases, the J end by 0 bases, with 13 bases between. Germline-derived CDR1 and CDR2 are MDHEN and SYDVKM. Complete variable domain (other parts from reference TRBV28 and TRBJ1-4): DVKVTQSSRYLVKRTGEKVFLECVQDMDHENMFWYRQDPGLGLRLIYFSYDVKMKEKGDIPEGYSVSREKKERFSLILESASTNQTSMYLCASSLGRWTATNEKLFFGSGTQLSVL.

The V gene is TRBV19, the J gene TRBJ2-6; unclear D gene. Germline-derived CDR1 and CDR2 are LNHDA and SQIVND (reference sequence). The CDR3 runs to 15 residues. V was clipped by 2 bases and J by 0 bases, with 5 bases between them. The CDR3 here is CASSIRGSGANVLTF. In DNA form, the CDR3 reads TGTGCCAGTAGTATACGAGGCTCTGGGGCCAACGTCCTGACTTTC. The full variable domain, rest sourced from reference TRBV19 and TRBJ2-6, is DGGITQSPKYLFRKEGQNVTLSCEQNLNHDAMYWYRQDPGQGLRLIYYSQIVNDFQKGDIAEGYSVSREKKESFPLTVTSAQKNPTAFYLCASSIRGSGANVLTFGAGSRLTVL.

The gene calls are TRBV6-6 and TRBJ2-5; D may be TRBD2 (5 bases). The CDR3 totals 15 residues. Trimming took off 4 bases at V and 4 bases at J, with 16 bases between the two ends. CDR1 and CDR2 from the germline V gene are MNHNY and SVGAGI (reference sequence). CDR3 residues: CASSFEGLIGETQYF. In DNA, the CDR3 is TGTGCCAGCAGTTTCGAGGGCCTCATCGGAGAGACCCAGTACTTC.

The chain combines TRBV5-1 with TRBJ1-2; 8 bases are shared with TRBD1. The CDR3 length is 14 residues. V was pared by 2 bases and J by 7 bases, with 7 bases of the junction left unmatched. Germline loops: CDR1 SGHRS, CDR2 YFSETQ. The CDR3: CASSFGQGGSGYTF. The CDR3 bases are TGCGCCAGCAGCTTTGGACAGGGAGGAAGTGGCTACACCTTC.

This chain connects TRBV5-6 to TRBJ2-3, with 8 nucleotides matching TRBD2. This CDR3 region has 17 residues. V shed 3 bases, J shed 0 bases, and the junction held 9 bases outside the gene matches. The V gene's germline CDR1 is SGHDT and CDR2 YYEEEE. As DNA, the CDR3 is TGTGCCAGCAGCTCATTGTTGGCTAGCGGGAGCACAGATACGCAGTATTTT. Translated: CASSSLLASGSTDTQYF.

The rearrangement uses TRBV30 and TRBJ1-2; D remains unclear. Germline lookup yields CDR1 GTSNPN and CDR2 SVGIG (reference sequence). Trimming left V 0 bases short and J 2 bases short, with 13 bases between. This CDR3 comprises 15 residues. DNA of the CDR3: TGTGCCTGGAGTGTACTTAGCAAATTAAACTATGGCTACACCTTC. Translated, it gives CAWSVLSKLNYGYTF.

The chain uses TRBV4-1 and TRBJ2-3; 14 bases line up with TRBD2. This CDR3 is 18 amino acids long. Trimming removed 0 bases from V and 8 bases from J; junction bases left unmatched: 10. From germline, CDR1 is MGHRA and CDR2 YSYEKL. The CDR3 protein is CASSQDRGTSGRLGTQYF. The CDR3 DNA reads TGCGCCAGCAGCCAAGATCGAGGGACTAGCGGGAGATTAGGTACGCAGTATTTT.

The genes are TRBV5-1 and TRBJ2-7, with 12 positions matching TRBD2. The CDR3 consists of 16 residues. CDR1 SGHRS and CDR2 YFSETQ come from the germline V gene. The trim removed 3 bases at V and 5 bases at J, leaving 9 bases unmatched. For the CDR3, the DNA is TGCGCCAGCAGCTCTCGATCGACTAGCGGGAGTCACGAGCAGTACTTC. It yields the protein CASSSRSTSGSHEQYF. The full variable domain, with the rest looked up from reference TRBV5-1 and TRBJ2-7, is KAGVTQTPRYLIKTRGQQVTLSCSPISGHRSVSWYQQTPGQGLQFLFEYFSETQRNKGNFPGRFSGRQFSNSRSEMNVSTLELGDSALYLCASSSRSTSGSHEQYFGPGTRLTVT.

The J gene is TRBJ1-1, the V gene TRBV6-4, with TRBD1 as a possible D gene (6 bases). This CDR3 contains 14 residues. Trimming removed 2 bases from V and 8 bases from J, with 15 bases in between. Germline V gene lookup returns CDR1 MRHNA and CDR2 SNTAGT. This CDR3 reads CASSDGTSGVEAFF. The CDR3 DNA follows: TGTGCCAGCAGTGACGGGACCTCAGGGGTCGAAGCTTTCTTT.

The CDR3 DNA is TGTGCCACCAGCCCGGGACTTTCCTCACCCCTCCACTTT. It codes for CATSPGLSSPLHF. V usage is TRBV15 and J usage is TRBJ1-6; perhaps TRBD1 as D (5 bases). With 5 bases removed from V and 10 bases from J, the gap between germline ends came to 12 bases. Germline V gives CDR1 LNHNV, CDR2 YYDKDF (reference sequence). CDR3 length equals 13 residues.

This clone was observed a single time. The chain has TRBV5-1 and TRBJ2-3; D ambiguous. Looked up from germline, CDR1 is SGHRS and CDR2 is YFSETQ. CDR3 length: 15 amino acids. The V end lost 1 base, the J end lost 0 bases, and 9 bases lay between the germline ends. In DNA form, the CDR3 reads TGCGCCAGCAGCTTGTCTGGTTCTAGCACAGATACGCAGTATTTT. Its translation: CASSLSGSSTDTQYF. The variable domain in full, with the rest retrieved from reference TRBV5-1 and TRBJ2-3, is KAGVTQTPRYLIKTRGQQVTLSCSPISGHRSVSWYQQTPGQGLQFLFEYFSETQRNKGNFPGRFSGRQFSNSRSEMNVSTLELGDSALYLCASSLSGSSTDTQYFGPGTRLTVL.

The rearrangement uses TRBV6-5 and TRBJ2-3, with D perhaps TRBD2 (5 bases). Trimming took off 6 bases at V and 0 bases at J, with 7 bases between the two ends. The germline V gene has CDR1 MNHEY and CDR2 SVGAGI. The CDR3 totals 13 residues. This chain's CDR3 is CASSRTSTDTQYF. CDR3 DNA: TGTGCCAGCAGCCGGACTAGCACAGATACGCAGTATTTT.

The rearrangement links TRBV18 to TRBJ2-7; a weak D match, TRBD2 (6 bases). CDR3 size: 17 residues. V was trimmed by 3 bases and J by 3 bases, leaving 21 bases between them. Germline loops: CDR1 KGHSH, CDR2 LQKENI. The CDR3: CASSPSSRGSANYEQYF. As DNA, the CDR3 is TGTGCCAGCTCACCCTCCTCCCGGGGGAGCGCAAACTACGAGCAGTACTTC.

The V gene is TRBV18, the J gene TRBJ2-3; 8 positions agree with TRBD1. Germline V gene data show CDR1 as KGHSH and CDR2 as LQKENI. The ends lost 5 bases at V and 1 base at J; junction bases unmatched: 5. The CDR3 is 15 amino acids. The CDR3 DNA reads as TGTGCCAGCTCAACCCAACAGGGGGGCACAGATACGCAGTATTTT. Translation gives CASSTQQGGTDTQYF.